This T cell receptor beta chain comes out of a study of shared clonotypes between healthy human individuals. The CDR3 is 16 residues long. Germline V gives CDR1 LNHDA, CDR2 SQIVND (reference sequence). V lost 5 bases and J lost 10; bases outside the gene matches: 14. Those who donated were healthy HIV-negative adults, with no recent acute infections or vaccinations reported. Profiled with immunoSEQ multiplex PCR; TCRdb holds only in-frame clones, not every one. Altogether 2,100,000 or so clones are present, almost 96% being singletons, with the ten largest covering roughly 0.13%. The J gene is TRBJ1-4, the V gene TRBV19; the match to TRBD1 covers 9 bases. The specimen was naive CD4+ T cells sorted from blood. Subset defined: CD45RA+ positively selected. This sequence was found in a man between 18 and 29 years old in good health. The DNA for the CDR3 is TGTGCCAGTAGTCCGCCCTCCGGGACAGGGAGTACAAAACTGTTTTTT. Its translation is CASSPPSGTGSTKLFF.